This T cell receptor (beta chain) was captured by sequencing in a study of regulatory T cells in long-lasting Graves disease. With 6 bases removed from V and 3 bases from J, the gap between germline ends came to 11 bases. Germline CDR1 DFQATT, CDR2 SNEGSKA (reference sequence). CDR3 size: 12 residues. General study results and limits: Sampling was limited to peripheral blood rather than thyroid tissue.

Concerning this clonotype itself: The antigen is unknown.

Arm-PCR of CDR3 regions and iRepertoire HTBI primers were used to build TCR beta libraries. One entry per CDR3 protein, called by TCRdb with MiXCR from the multiplex PCR reads. The table includes about 420,000 distinct CDR3 sequences, 15% to 20% detected once. Time point here: newly diagnosed GD, antithyroid drugs for less than 3 months. Researchers made the TCR library from RNA that was extracted from PBMCs. These same records also appear under a second study, on T cells in Graves' hyperthyroidism and ophthalmopathy.

Sequenced here: peripheral blood mononuclear cells (PBMCs), sampled at new diagnosis, from a patient treated with antithyroid drugs. The source is a woman under 30 with Graves disease. The chain joins TRBV20-1 to TRBJ2-5; D not resolved. This CDR3 is CSAPFGEETQYF. CDR3 DNA: TGCAGTGCCCCCTTTGGAGAAGAGACCCAGTACTTC.